A single sample is the source of the 22 T cell receptor beta chains below, sequenced in a study of blood T cells in healthy people across ages. Primed by a sample-barcoded 5' primer and a J-beta primer mix, a second PCR proceeded for 7 to 11 cycles. TCRdb processed the 5' RACE reads anew with MiXCR; each CDR3 protein has one entry. The sample has about 1,400,000 distinct CDR3 sequences; roughly 60% are singletons. Specimen: blood. These receptors were taken from a man between 18 and 35 years old in good health.

The chain combines TRBV4-1 with TRBJ2-7; D unresolved. This CDR3 spans 15 amino acids. Germline assignment: CDR1 MGHRA and CDR2 YSYEKL. Trimming took 1 base from V and 0 from J, leaving 10 bases between them. The CDR3 DNA reads TGCGCCAGCAGCCAAGTTGAGTTGAGCTCCTACGAGCAGTACTTC. Translation gives CASSQVELSSYEQYF.

The genes are TRBV20-1 and TRBJ2-1, with 10 bases matching TRBD2. Trimming took 5 bases from V and 9 from J; bases not matched to a gene: 4. Germline V gene data show CDR1 as DFQATT and CDR2 as SNEGSKA (reference sequence). The CDR3 consists of 12 residues. CDR3 protein: CSAGTSDSEQFF. The CDR3 DNA is TGCAGTGCTGGGACTAGCGATAGTGAGCAGTTCTTC.

The chain combines TRBV6-6 with TRBJ2-2; D is undetermined. The CDR3 totals 16 residues. Germline CDR1 reads MNHNY; CDR2 reads SVGAGI (reference sequence). Trimming removed 7 bases at V and 1 base at J, with 16 bases between. In nucleotides, the CDR3 is TGTGCCAGCACCCCGACGGCGACACGGAACACCGGGGAGCTGTTTTTT. Residues: CASTPTATRNTGELFF.

The J gene is TRBJ2-3, the V gene TRBV3-1; TRBD2 is a possible D gene (6 bases). Germline CDR1 LGHDT, CDR2 YNNKEL (reference sequence). There are 13 residues in the CDR3. Trimming left V 6 bases short and J 1 base short, with 8 bases between. CDR3 sequence reads: CASRASGTDTQYF. The CDR3 DNA sequence: TGTGCCAGCAGAGCTAGCGGCACAGATACGCAGTATTTT.

V and J are TRBV5-1 and TRBJ2-7; D is perhaps TRBD1 or TRBD2 (5 bases each). CDR1 is SGHRS, CDR2 YFSETQ, per germline. This CDR3 has 17 amino acids. Trimming cost V 0 bases and J 1 base, with 17 bases left between them. The CDR3 nucleotides read TGCGCCAGCAGCTTGGGTTTACTGAGGGACGGTTCCTACGAGCAGTACTTC. Translated, it gives CASSLGLLRDGSYEQYF.

The chain recombines TRBV5-1 with TRBJ1-1; 10 bases fit TRBD1. The V and J ends lost 4 bases and 11 bases, in that order; junction bases with no gene match: 8. The germline V gene encodes CDR1 SGHRS and CDR2 YFSETQ. The CDR3 loop spans 13 amino acids. The CDR3: CASSAETGGIAFF. CDR3 DNA sequence: TGCGCCAGCAGCGCCGAGACAGGGGGCATCGCTTTCTTT. Combining the CDR3 with reference TRBV5-1 and TRBJ1-1 gives the whole variable domain KAGVTQTPRYLIKTRGQQVTLSCSPISGHRSVSWYQQTPGQGLQFLFEYFSETQRNKGNFPGRFSGRQFSNSRSEMNVSTLELGDSALYLCASSAETGGIAFFGQGTRLTVV.

This clonotype was found a few times. The V and J genes are TRBV10-2 and TRBJ2-1; TRBD2 matches 9 bases. Trimming took 11 bases from V and 7 from J; bases not matched to a gene: 15. Germline CDR1 reads WSHSY; CDR2 reads SAAADI. CDR3 length: 15 residues. Written as DNA, the CDR3 is TGCGCCTCCCACCCAGCGGGGGGAATGAAGAATGAGCAGTTCTTC. Protein: CASHPAGGMKNEQFF.

The chain combines TRBV4-1 with TRBJ1-4; tentative D call: TRBD1 (5 bases). The CDR3 has 16 residues. The germline gives CDR1 MGHRA, CDR2 YSYEKL. The V end was cut by 3 bases, the J end by 8 bases, with 19 bases between. Written as DNA, the CDR3 is TGCGCCAGCAGCCAGGATCAGTGGCAGGGAAGAGAAAAACTGTTTTTT. Translated, it gives CASSQDQWQGREKLFF.

This clonotype appeared a few times. V is TRBV6-5 and J is TRBJ2-4; 10 positions agree with TRBD2. The J call is doubtful: the DNA matches TRBJ2-7 better. Germline V gives CDR1 MNHEY, CDR2 SVGAGI. This CDR3 spans 14 amino acids. The CDR3 loop reads CASREAGGPHEQYF. CDR3 nucleotides: TGTGCCAGCAGAGAAGCGGGAGGGCCCCACGAGCAGTACTTC.

The chain couples TRBV6-6 to TRBJ1-2, with 10 positions matching TRBD1. Looked up from germline, CDR1 is MNHNY and CDR2 is SVGAGI (reference sequence). The V and J ends lost 6 bases and 4 bases, in that order; junction bases with no gene match: 11. The CDR3 extends over 16 amino acids. The chain's CDR3 is CASRLKRDRGAYGYTF. CDR3 sequence (DNA): TGTGCCAGCAGACTGAAGAGGGACAGGGGAGCCTATGGCTACACCTTC.

This rearrangement joins TRBV21-1 to TRBJ2-7; the D call of TRBD1 is as the table states it, not checked on the DNA. TRBV21-1 is flagged as a pseudogene. The CDR3 is made up of 17 amino acids. The CDR3 DNA is TGTGCCAGTCCGAGTGGGGACACGCCACCGAGCTCCTACGAGCAGTACTTC. This translates into CASPSGDTPPSSYEQYF.

CDR3 in DNA: TGCAGCGTCAGAGGACAGGGAGCCTCCAACTATGGCTACACCTTC. Encoded protein: CSVRGQGASNYGYTF. The genes are TRBV29-1 and TRBJ1-2; 8 positions match TRBD1. CDR1 SQVTM and CDR2 ANQGSEA come from the germline V gene. V lost 6 bases and J lost 2; bases outside the gene matches: 11. The CDR3 is 15 amino acids.

This clonotype was counted a few times. The rearrangement uses TRBV29-1 and TRBJ2-1; D might be TRBD2 (6 bases). CDR3 length: 14 amino acids. Germline CDR1 and CDR2: SQVTM and ANQGSEA. V lost 2 bases to trimming and J lost 7 bases, with 15 bases between them. In DNA, the CDR3 is TGCAGCGTTGAAATCGGGGGTGGGGGGAATGAGCAGTTCTTC. This translates into CSVEIGGGGNEQFF.

This clonotype was counted once. CDR3: CASSWQGNYGYTF. In DNA, the CDR3 is TGTGCCAGCAGTTGGCAGGGGAACTATGGCTACACCTTC. The chain has TRBV12-3 or TRBV12-4 and TRBJ1-2; maybe TRBD1 (6 bases). CDR3 length equals 13 residues. Trimming shortened V by 4 bases and J by 2 bases, and 8 bases separated the two germline ends.

The genes are TRBV7-9 and TRBJ1-2, with a weak D call TRBD1 (5 bases). This CDR3 spans 15 amino acids. Per germline, CDR1 SEHNR and CDR2 FQNEAQ (reference sequence). Trimming shortened V by 5 bases and J by 4 bases, and 17 bases separated the two germline ends. The CDR3 nucleotides are TGTGCCAGCAGCCGAGGGGATGGTGACGCCTATGGCTACACCTTC. Protein: CASSRGDGDAYGYTF.

The gene calls are TRBV20-1 and TRBJ2-2, with 7 bases fitting TRBD2. Germline lookup yields CDR1 DFQATT and CDR2 SNEGSKA (reference sequence). The CDR3 has 11 amino acids. The V and J ends lost 5 bases and 8 bases, in that order; junction bases with no gene match: 2. The CDR3, as DNA: TGCAGTGCTCGGGGGGAGGGGGAGCTGTTTTTT. Translating it yields CSARGEGELFF.

This clonotype was seen once. The V call is TRBV12-3 or TRBV12-4, the J call TRBJ1-2, with 9 positions matching TRBD1. V gave up 4 bases and J gave up 1 base; unmatched junction bases: 13. This CDR3 is built from 18 residues. The CDR3 nucleotides are TGTGCCAGCAGTTCCCCATACCAAAAGACAGGGGGTAACTATGGCTACACCTTC. It translates to CASSSPYQKTGGNYGYTF.

The V and J genes are TRBV20-1 and TRBJ2-7, with 7 bases that match TRBD2. The CDR3 extends over 14 amino acids. From germline, CDR1 is DFQATT and CDR2 SNEGSKA (reference sequence). Trimming removed 4 bases from V and 3 bases from J; junction bases left unmatched: 9. This CDR3 reads CSANSGFIGYEQYF. Written as DNA, the CDR3 is TGCAGTGCTAATAGCGGGTTTATCGGCTACGAGCAGTACTTC.

The chain combines TRBV29-1 with TRBJ2-7; 10 bases map to TRBD1. J gave up 5 bases and V 6 bases, and 16 bases lay outside the gene matches. CDR3 length equals 16 residues. Germline loops: CDR1 SQVTM, CDR2 ANQGSEA. The CDR3 loop is CSVDTTGTGVRNEQYF. The CDR3 nucleotides read TGCAGCGTGGACACCACCGGGACAGGGGTTCGGAACGAGCAGTACTTC.

This rearrangement joins TRBV20-1 to TRBJ2-5; D is ambiguous. The DNA end favors TRBJ2-7, so the J call may be wrong. From germline, CDR1 is DFQATT and CDR2 SNEGSKA (reference sequence). This CDR3 has 14 residues. In DNA form, the CDR3 reads TGCAGTGCTAGAACTCTCCTTAGCTCCTACGAGCAGTACTTC. Amino acid sequence: CSARTLLSSYEQYF.

J is TRBJ2-7 and V is TRBV20-1; D ambiguous. CDR1 and CDR2 from the germline V gene are DFQATT and SNEGSKA (reference sequence). This CDR3 contains 14 residues. V was clipped by 3 bases and J by 2 bases, with 14 bases between them. The DNA of the CDR3 is TGCAGTGCTAGCCCCCCGGACCCGACCTACGAGCAGTACTTC. Translation gives CSASPPDPTYEQYF.

This chain links TRBV27 with TRBJ2-3, with D perhaps matching TRBD2 (5 bases). Trimming stripped 7 bases from V and 2 bases from J, with 19 bases between. There are 16 residues in the CDR3. Germline values: CDR1 MNHEY, CDR2 SMNVEV (reference sequence). CDR3 nucleotide sequence: TGTGCCAGCATGTTGGGAGTGTCCGCAGACACAGATACGCAGTATTTT. Translating it yields CASMLGVSADTDTQYF.